The T cell receptor (beta chain) under discussion was sequenced for a study of OX40 agonist ivuxolimab in advanced cancers. Study details: Patients received the agonistic anti-OX40 (CD134) antibody ivuxolimab. Having had anti-PD-1, anti-PD-L1 or anti-CTLA-4 therapy before was allowed, and around 44% had some. Whole-study findings and limits: Partial responders at 0.1-3.0 mg/kg had among the lowest clonal expansion.

About this clone itself: Its specificity is unknown. At one boundary the junction diverges from the germline segment, which might be a read error.

This CDR3 has 15 residues. Germline values: CDR1 SSHAT, CDR2 FNYEAQ (reference sequence). Profiling relied on immunoSEQ multiplex PCR, and the TCRdb table lists in-frame clones only, not all of them. This sample has about 100,000 clones, with around 90% found just once. This chain uses TRBV7-7 with TRBJ2-5; 16 positions agree with TRBD2. This specimen consisted of CD4+ or CD8+ T cells sorted from blood, obtained in a trial of the OX40 agonist ivuxolimab. The receptor was isolated from an adult with an advanced solid tumor such as melanoma, head and neck, liver or kidney cancer. CDR3 sequence: CASSFSGTSGRAQYF. CDR3 in DNA: TGTGCTAGCAGCTTCTCAGGGACTAGCGGGAGGGCCCAGTACTTC.